This T cell receptor beta chain was found in a study of cytomegalovirus exposure and HLA in healthy donors (dated by TCRdb to 2017 to 2019). Study-level background: A later analysis indicated that the 120 or so validation repertoires were generated on the platform also employed for the approximately 700 repertoires of the first cohort. The study aimed to test whether cataloging public T cell receptors could reveal signatures of past pathogen exposure. Along with the roughly 700-subject first cohort, a separate validation cohort of roughly 110 different subjects was used. To predict cytomegalovirus infection status, the study combined high-throughput TCR immunosequencing, statistical association of individual TCRs with disease status, and machine learning.

The donors were included in the validation cohort of approximately 130 subjects, a group kept apart from the roughly 610-subject first cohort. As concerns this clone: What this receptor recognizes is not known. No much larger clonotype is one base removed from it; base qualities were not supplied.

The library came from the immunoSEQ multiplex PCR assay. Under the source paper's analysis protocol: A statistical classification framework was developed to diagnose cytomegalovirus status using the catalog of TCR beta chain sequences. Drawn from immuneACCESS, this table holds only the in-frame rearrangements with V and J called that TCRdb kept. Clones are partly lost; checked studies trace under half to an unresolved V gene and leave the rest unexplained. D and trimming were read from the DNA, whereas the V and J calls and clone size are those reported in that table. This sample lists more than 250,000 clones; about 85% were detected once. About 1% of the sample belongs to the ten largest clones. Points the paper makes about the study in general: Across donors, most TCR sequences were observed very rarely, whereas some public TCRs were present in many individuals. The authors suggested that the approach could potentially be extended to other disease states and immunological phenotypes. A later analysis lacked HLA typing for the validation cohort, so it scored co-occurrence in that cohort across all 130 or so repertoires. Subsequent analysis determined that TCRs grouped into clusters in the first cohort also showed a tendency toward co-occurrence across the roughly 120 validation repertoires, and approximately 93% of cluster scores exceeded 0. In the study, about 150 TCR beta chains were listed as associated with cytomegalovirus. Cytomegalovirus status was reported to be diagnosed by the classifier with high specificity and sensitivity in both the original and validation cohorts. Three of the identified cytomegalovirus-associated TCR beta chains were confirmed in vitro to be specific for cytomegalovirus antigens.

From a lookup of the germline V gene (reference sequence), CDR1 and CDR2 are LNHNV and YYDKDF. Inclusive of the bounding cysteine and phenylalanine, the CDR3 is 16 residues long. CDR3 DNA is the only sequence kept; it has 48 bases, read in frame from the first base. V trim: 0 bases; J trim: 4 bases; unmatched bases: 8. This receptor was identified in a woman aged 25 to 39 in good health and CMV-seropositive. Sequences were obtained from PBMCs. The sequence links TRBV15 to TRBJ2-7; TRBD2 agrees with 8 junctional bases. The nucleotide sequence reads TGTGCCACCAGCAGAGATCTTGGGACTAGTGGGTACGAGCAGTACTTC. Its translation is CATSRDLGTSGYEQYF.